Listed below are T cell receptor beta chains from one sample, sequenced in a study of beta chain features in type 1 diabetes. Sequencing used immunoSEQ multiplex PCR; TCRdb keeps in-frame clones, though not all of them. The sample lists around 280,000 clones, about 8.5% occurring once. The sample was central memory CD4+ T cells from blood. The receptors were gathered from a woman aged 18-29 years in good health. Both conserved end residues are part of each CDR3. D genes are given only for firm matches. The size entry is marked missing in some rows and otherwise reads once, few, many or a size class.

clone size: few; V gene: TRBV4-2; D gene: TRBD2; J gene: TRBJ2-2; CDR3 protein: CASSLFLAGRIGELFF; CDR3 DNA: TGTGCCAGCAGCCTGTTTCTAGCGGGGAGGATCGGGGAGCTGTTTTTT
clone size: many; V gene: TRBV10-3; D gene: NA; J gene: TRBJ2-5; CDR3 protein: CAISVNGEETQYF; CDR3 DNA: TGTGCCATCAGTGTCAACGGGGAAGAGACCCAGTACTTC
clone size: few; V gene: TRBV9; D gene: NA; J gene: TRBJ2-3; CDR3 protein: CASSVQQGRTDTQYF; CDR3 DNA: TGTGCCAGCAGCGTTCAACAGGGTCGGACAGATACGCAGTATTTT
clone size: NA; V gene: TRBV7-2; D gene: NA; J gene: TRBJ1-2; CDR3 protein: CASSLMDFNYGYTF; CDR3 DNA: TGTGCCAGCAGCCTTATGGACTTTAACTATGGCTACACCTTC
clone size: NA; V gene: TRBV9; D gene: NA; J gene: TRBJ2-1; CDR3 protein: CASSPSAHRTHEQFF; CDR3 DNA: TGTGCCAGCAGCCCCTCGGCCCACAGGACGCATGAGCAGTTCTTC
clone size: few; V gene: TRBV5-4; D gene: NA; J gene: TRBJ2-1; CDR3 protein: CASSLLSFNNEQFF; CDR3 DNA: TGTGCCAGCAGCTTGTTGAGCTTTAACAATGAGCAGTTCTTC
clone size: few; V gene: TRBV6-5; D gene: TRBD1; J gene: TRBJ2-1; CDR3 protein: CASSPRTGLRNEQFF; CDR3 DNA: TGTGCCAGCAGTCCTCGGACAGGGTTACGGAATGAGCAGTTCTTC
clone size: few; V gene: TRBV7-9; D gene: NA; J gene: TRBJ1-4; CDR3 protein: CASSLAPEKLFF; CDR3 DNA: TGTGCCAGCAGCCTTGCTCCCGAAAAACTGTTTTTT
clone size: few; V gene: TRBV5-1; D gene: NA; J gene: TRBJ1-1; CDR3 protein: CASSLVSANTEAFF; CDR3 DNA: TGCGCCAGCAGCTTGGTTTCTGCGAACACTGAAGCTTTCTTT
clone size: few; V gene: TRBV5-1; D gene: NA; J gene: TRBJ2-1; CDR3 protein: CASSLGQVGYNEQFF; CDR3 DNA: TGCGCCAGCAGCTTGGGGCAAGTGGGGTACAATGAGCAGTTCTTC
clone size: few; V gene: TRBV7-3; D gene: NA; J gene: TRBJ2-7; CDR3 protein: CASSSQPEEVYEQYF; CDR3 DNA: TGTGCCAGCAGCTCCCAGCCGGAGGAGGTCTACGAGCAGTACTTC
clone size: NA; V gene: TRBV5-6; D gene: TRBD2; J gene: TRBJ2-7; CDR3 protein: CASSLGGTRVYEQYF; CDR3 DNA: TGTGCCAGCAGCTTGGGTGGGACTAGGGTCTACGAGCAGTACTTC